Below, 19 T cell receptor beta chains from the same sample are listed, as sequenced in a study of shared clonotypes between healthy human individuals. The data were produced by immunoSEQ multiplex PCR, yet TCRdb's version contains in-frame clones alone and is incomplete. The sample lists about 2.4 million clones, around 94% occurring once. The sample comprised naive CD4+ T cells sorted from blood. The subset here: CD45RA+ positively selected. These receptors were obtained from a young man in good health.

This chain uses TRBV10-3 with TRBJ2-3; no clear D. Germline loops: CDR1 ENHRY, CDR2 SYGVKD. The V end lost 5 bases, the J end lost 5 bases, and 5 bases lay between the germline ends. This CDR3 contains 11 residues. The CDR3 loop is CAISLLDTQYF. For the CDR3, the DNA is TGTGCCATCAGTCTCCTAGATACGCAGTATTTT.

This clone appeared a single time. The V gene is TRBV6-6, the J gene TRBJ2-3, with D possibly matching TRBD2 (6 bases). Trimming took off 8 bases at V and 11 bases at J, with 14 bases between the two ends. Per the germline V gene, CDR1 is MNHNY and CDR2 is SVGAGI (reference sequence). CDR3 length: 11 amino acids. CDR3 residues: CASATAGGQYF. The DNA for the CDR3 is TGTGCCAGCGCTACAGCGGGTGGGCAGTATTTT.

The chain recombines TRBV19 with TRBJ2-7; tentatively, D is TRBD1 (6 bases). The V gene lost 6 bases and the J gene lost 0 bases, with 9 bases spanning the gap. The germline gives CDR1 LNHDA, CDR2 SQIVND (reference sequence). The CDR3 consists of 13 residues. The DNA of the CDR3 is TGTGCCAGTAGAGACAGGAGCTCCTACGAGCAGTACTTC. Protein sequence: CASRDRSSYEQYF.

This chain uses TRBV7-8 with TRBJ1-3; tentatively, D is TRBD1 (6 bases). Germline V gives CDR1 SGHVS, CDR2 FQNEAQ. V lost 2 bases to trimming and J lost 0 bases, with 17 bases between them. The CDR3 has 18 residues. CDR3 residues: CASSLTRDNRDSGNTIYF. In DNA form, the CDR3 reads TGTGCCAGCAGCTTAACAAGGGACAATAGGGACTCTGGAAACACCATATATTTT.

For this clone: The same CDR3 can be traced to other DNA sequences in this sample. The rearrangement links TRBV18 to TRBJ2-2, with 10 nucleotides matching TRBD2. Germline loops: CDR1 KGHSH, CDR2 LQKENI. The CDR3 contains 17 residues. Trimming took 1 base from V and 2 from J; bases not matched to a gene: 4. The CDR3 nucleotides read TGTGCCAGCTCACCACGAACTAGCGGGACCAACACCGGGGAGCTGTTTTTT. Protein: CASSPRTSGTNTGELFF.

The V and J genes are TRBV6-6 and TRBJ1-3, with 9 bases fitting TRBD1. The J segment lost 4 bases and the V segment lost 0 bases, leaving 1 base of the junction unmatched. The CDR3 has 15 residues. CDR1 and CDR2 (germline): MNHNY, SVGAGI (reference sequence). CDR3 sequence: CASSYSGTGGNTIYF. The CDR3 DNA sequence: TGTGCCAGCAGTTACTCCGGGACAGGGGGAAACACCATATATTTT.

This chain joins TRBV9 and TRBJ2-1, with 8 bases that match TRBD2. In germline, CDR1 is SGDLS, CDR2 YYNGEE. The CDR3 extends over 15 amino acids. Losses at the gene ends were 4 bases for V and 2 bases for J; bases not matched to a gene: 5. This CDR3 reads CASSLLGLAYNEQFF. The CDR3 bases are TGTGCCAGCAGCCTCTTGGGACTAGCCTACAATGAGCAGTTCTTC.

The chain combines TRBV5-1 with TRBJ2-5, with 7 bases aligning to TRBD2. The CDR3 has 13 amino acids. Germline-derived CDR1 and CDR2 are SGHRS and YFSETQ. Losses at the gene ends were 4 bases for V and 5 bases for J; bases not matched to a gene: 5. Here the CDR3 reads CASSQGGEETQYF. Written as DNA, the CDR3 is TGCGCCAGCAGCCAGGGAGGGGAGGAGACCCAGTACTTC.

The chain employs TRBV7-2 and TRBJ1-1, with unresolved D. Germline V gene lookup returns CDR1 SGHTA and CDR2 FQGNSA. With 2 bases removed from V and 2 bases from J, the gap between germline ends came to 9 bases. The CDR3 extends over 14 amino acids. The CDR3 sequence: CASSLFTGNTEAFF. The CDR3 DNA reads TGTGCCAGCAGCTTATTCACCGGTAACACTGAAGCTTTCTTT.

This clone appeared once. This chain joins TRBV7-8 and TRBJ2-2; 8 nucleotides agree with TRBD1. Germline V gene sequence: CDR1 SGHVS, CDR2 FQNEAQ. The CDR3 loop spans 18 amino acids. The junction had 10 bases not matched to a gene; V was cut back by 2 bases and J by 2 bases. The CDR3 DNA follows: TGTGCCAGCAGCTTACTCCCCTCGACAGGGGCCAACACCGGGGAGCTGTTTTTT. It codes for CASSLLPSTGANTGELFF.

The chain combines TRBV15 with TRBJ2-5, with D perhaps matching TRBD1 (8 bases). Germline CDR1 and CDR2: LNHNV and YYDKDF (reference sequence). The length of the CDR3 is 14 residues. V dropped 3 bases and J dropped 6 bases, with 14 bases sitting between them. CDR3 nucleotide sequence: TGTGCCACCAGCAGCGGGGGGACAGGTCAGACCCAGTACTTC. Its translation: CATSSGGTGQTQYF.

V and J are TRBV27 and TRBJ1-2; 8 positions match TRBD1. Germline V gives CDR1 MNHEY, CDR2 SMNVEV (reference sequence). V shed 5 bases and J 4 bases; nucleotides not matched to a gene: 9. The CDR3 spans 15 residues. DNA for the CDR3: TGTGCCAGCAGTCCACAGACAGGGGAAGTCTATGGCTACACCTTC. This sequence encodes CASSPQTGEVYGYTF.

This clone appeared a few times. This sequence joins TRBV25-1 and TRBJ1-1; no reliable D call. V was cut by 4 bases and J by 4 bases, with 10 bases left in between. Germline lookup yields CDR1 MGHDK and CDR2 SYGVNS. This CDR3 contains 13 residues. This CDR3 is CASSVSVGTEAFF. The CDR3 region has the DNA TGTGCCAGCAGTGTTTCTGTGGGCACTGAAGCTTTCTTT.

The chain has TRBV27 and TRBJ2-5; 10 bases match TRBD2. This CDR3 contains 14 residues. V lost 7 bases and J lost 5; bases outside the gene matches: 7. Germline V gene sequence: CDR1 MNHEY, CDR2 SMNVEV (reference sequence). The CDR3 loop reads CASTLAGDGETQYF. As DNA, the CDR3 is TGTGCCAGCACCCTAGCGGGGGACGGTGAGACCCAGTACTTC.

The rearrangement joins TRBV19 to TRBJ1-4, with a weak D call TRBD1 (5 bases). V was clipped by 9 bases and J by 8 bases, with 19 bases between them. This CDR3 region has 14 residues. CDR1 and CDR2 (germline): LNHDA, SQIVND (reference sequence). The CDR3 loop reads CASAKTGTLEKLFF. CDR3 sequence (DNA): TGTGCCAGCGCCAAAACCGGGACTCTCGAAAAACTGTTTTTT.

This clone occurred a few times. The genes are TRBV19 and TRBJ2-2; 8 bases are a match to TRBD2. V was clipped by 7 bases and J by 5 bases; unmatched bases: 3. Per the germline V gene, CDR1 is LNHDA and CDR2 is SQIVND (reference sequence). The CDR3 consists of 13 residues. This CDR3 is CASMGGRTGELFF. CDR3 nucleotide sequence: TGTGCCAGTATGGGCGGGAGGACCGGGGAGCTGTTTTTT.

The rearrangement links TRBV9 to TRBJ2-2, with TRBD1 as a possible D gene (8 bases). Between the trimmed V and J ends, which lost 4 bases and 5 bases, there was a span of 18 bases. The CDR3 is 16 amino acids. CDR1 is SGDLS and CDR2 is YYNGEE in the germline V gene. CDR3 loop: CASSPGTGGGTGELFF. The CDR3 coding sequence is TGTGCCAGCAGCCCCGGAACAGGGGGAGGGACCGGGGAGCTGTTTTTT.

This rearrangement joins TRBV19 to TRBJ1-1, with no clear D. This CDR3 is built from 13 residues. Germline V gene sequence: CDR1 LNHDA, CDR2 SQIVND (reference sequence). With 7 bases removed from V and 1 base from J, the gap between germline ends came to 10 bases. The CDR3 nucleotides read TGTGCCAGTACCAAGGAGCAGAACACTGAAGCTTTCTTT. It codes for CASTKEQNTEAFF.

The chain links TRBV6-6 to TRBJ2-7, with 7 positions matching TRBD2. Germline CDR1 is MNHNY and CDR2 is SVGAGI (reference sequence). J lost 1 base, V lost 6 bases, and 3 bases had no gene match. The CDR3 contains 13 residues. The CDR3 spells CASRRESSYEQYF. CDR3 DNA sequence: TGTGCCAGCAGGCGGGAGTCATCCTACGAGCAGTACTTC.